This T cell receptor (beta chain) derives from a study of CXCR3-negative and CXCR3-positive naive CD8 T cells. Remarks on this clonotype: Its specificity is unknown.

The CDR3 is made up of 18 amino acids. Germline V gene data show CDR1 as SEHNR and CDR2 as FQNEAQ (reference sequence). CD8+ T cell subsets were each sorted in triplicate, approximately 300,000 cells apiece. By phenotype, naive CD8+ T cells were CD45RO-CCR7+CD27+CD95-. Each TRB cDNA library was prepared by 5' RACE (with UMI labels). Each CDR3 protein gets one entry in TCRdb, which reprocessed the 5' RACE reads and gives no DNA. The listing contains 90,000 to 100,000 distinct CDR3 sequences. Findings and limits, study-wide: Diversity in memory CD8+ cells fell much lower than the comparably high levels seen in both naive subsets. Naive CXCR3-negative and CXCR3-positive cells had similar TRBV-TRBJ usage; memory differed. CXCR3-expressing naive cells carried TRB CDR3s more hydrophobic than those of CXCR3-negative naive cells.

Sequenced sample: naive CXCR3+ CD8+ T cells from blood. This sample's subset: CD45RO-CCR7+CD27+CD95- naive CD8+ T cells expressing CXCR3 (TNR3+). This receptor was obtained from a human donor in good health. Some clones in this sample may be carry-over from other donors' samples. The chain has TRBV7-9 and TRBJ2-6; TCRdb's D call of TRBD1 is untestable without DNA. The CDR3 protein is CASSLSRTGGSGANVLTF.